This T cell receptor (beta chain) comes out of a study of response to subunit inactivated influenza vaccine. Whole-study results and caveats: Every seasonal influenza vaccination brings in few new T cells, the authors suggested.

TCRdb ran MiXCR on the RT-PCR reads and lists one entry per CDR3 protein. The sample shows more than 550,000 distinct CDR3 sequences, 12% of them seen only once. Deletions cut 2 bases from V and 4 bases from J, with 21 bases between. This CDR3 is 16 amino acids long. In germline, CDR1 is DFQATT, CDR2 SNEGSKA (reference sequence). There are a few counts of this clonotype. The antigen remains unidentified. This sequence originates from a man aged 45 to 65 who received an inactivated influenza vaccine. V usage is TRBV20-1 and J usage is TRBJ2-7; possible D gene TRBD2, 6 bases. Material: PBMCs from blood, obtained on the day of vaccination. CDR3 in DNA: TGCAGTGCTAGACCGGCCGGGACTGGGGTCCCTTACGAGCAGTACTTC. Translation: CSARPAGTGVPYEQYF.